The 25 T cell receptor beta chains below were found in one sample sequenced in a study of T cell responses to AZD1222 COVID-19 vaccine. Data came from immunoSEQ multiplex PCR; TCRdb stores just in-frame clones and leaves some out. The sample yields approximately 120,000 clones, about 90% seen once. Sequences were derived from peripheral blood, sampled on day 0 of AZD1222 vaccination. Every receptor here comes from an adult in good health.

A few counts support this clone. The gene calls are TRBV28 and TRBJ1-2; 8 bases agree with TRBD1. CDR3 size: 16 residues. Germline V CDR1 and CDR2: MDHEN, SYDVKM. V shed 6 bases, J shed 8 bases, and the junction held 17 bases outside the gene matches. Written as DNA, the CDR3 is TGTGCCAGCAGCCAAGAGATAAGGACAGGGAGGAAGGGCTACACCTTC. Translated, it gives CASSQEIRTGRKGYTF.

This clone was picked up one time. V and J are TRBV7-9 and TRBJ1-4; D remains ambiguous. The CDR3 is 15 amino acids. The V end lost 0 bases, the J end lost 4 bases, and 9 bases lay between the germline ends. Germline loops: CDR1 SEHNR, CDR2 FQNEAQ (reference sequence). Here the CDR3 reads CASSLAGTINEKLFF. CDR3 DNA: TGTGCCAGCAGCTTAGCCGGAACGATTAATGAAAAACTGTTTTTT.

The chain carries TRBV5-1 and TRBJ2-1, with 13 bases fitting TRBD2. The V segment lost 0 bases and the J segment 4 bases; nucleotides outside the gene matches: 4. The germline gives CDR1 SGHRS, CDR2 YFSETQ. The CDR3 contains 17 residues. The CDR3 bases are TGCGCCAGCAGCTTGGCGGGACTAGCGGGAATTTACAATGAGCAGTTCTTC. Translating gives CASSLAGLAGIYNEQFF.

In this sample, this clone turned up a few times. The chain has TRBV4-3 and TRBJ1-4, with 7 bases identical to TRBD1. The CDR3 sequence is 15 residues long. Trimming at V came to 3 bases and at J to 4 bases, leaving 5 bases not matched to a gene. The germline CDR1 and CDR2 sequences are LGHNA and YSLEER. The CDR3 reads CASSQAQGVNEKLFF. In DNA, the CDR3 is TGCGCCAGCAGCCAGGCCCAGGGGGTTAATGAAAAACTGTTTTTT.

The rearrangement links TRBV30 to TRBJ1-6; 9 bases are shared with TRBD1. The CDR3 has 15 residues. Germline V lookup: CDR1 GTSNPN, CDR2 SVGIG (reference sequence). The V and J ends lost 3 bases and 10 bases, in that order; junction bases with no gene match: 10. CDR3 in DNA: TGTGCCTGGAGCCGGGACAGGGTTAAGGACTCACCCCTCCACTTT. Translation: CAWSRDRVKDSPLHF.

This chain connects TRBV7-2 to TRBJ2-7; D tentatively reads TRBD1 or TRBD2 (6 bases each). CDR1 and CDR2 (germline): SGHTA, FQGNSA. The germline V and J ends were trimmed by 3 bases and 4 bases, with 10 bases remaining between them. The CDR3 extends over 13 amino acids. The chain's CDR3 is CASSLGGPYEQYF. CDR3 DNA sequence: TGTGCCAGCAGCTTGGGGGGCCCGTACGAGCAGTACTTC.

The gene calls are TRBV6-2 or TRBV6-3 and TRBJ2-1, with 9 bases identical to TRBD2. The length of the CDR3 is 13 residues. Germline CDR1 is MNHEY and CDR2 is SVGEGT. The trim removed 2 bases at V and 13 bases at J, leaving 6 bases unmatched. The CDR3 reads CASSYGREGTQFF. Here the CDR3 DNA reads TGTGCCAGCAGTTACGGGCGGGAGGGCACTCAGTTCTTC.

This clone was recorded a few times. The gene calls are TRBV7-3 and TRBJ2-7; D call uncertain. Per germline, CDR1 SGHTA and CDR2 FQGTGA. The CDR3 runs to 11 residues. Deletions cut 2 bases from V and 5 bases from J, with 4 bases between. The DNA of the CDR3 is TGTGCCAGCAGCTTATCCCACGAGCAGTACTTC. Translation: CASSLSHEQYF.

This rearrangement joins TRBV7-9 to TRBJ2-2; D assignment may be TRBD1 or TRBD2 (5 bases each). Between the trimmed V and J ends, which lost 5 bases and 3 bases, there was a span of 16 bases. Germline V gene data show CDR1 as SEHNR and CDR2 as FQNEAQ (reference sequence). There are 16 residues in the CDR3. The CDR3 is CASSDTGTHHTGELFF. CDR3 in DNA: TGTGCCAGCAGCGACACCGGGACGCATCACACCGGGGAGCTGTTTTTT.

The CDR3 region is CASSRDPQETQYF. CDR3 nucleotide sequence: TGTGCCAGCAGCAGGGACCCACAAGAGACCCAGTACTTC. The chain employs TRBV4-2 and TRBJ2-5; D is possibly TRBD1 or TRBD2 (5 bases each). The CDR3 is 13 amino acids. V lost 5 bases, J lost 2 bases, and 9 bases lay in between. The V gene's germline CDR1 is LGHNA and CDR2 YNFKEQ.

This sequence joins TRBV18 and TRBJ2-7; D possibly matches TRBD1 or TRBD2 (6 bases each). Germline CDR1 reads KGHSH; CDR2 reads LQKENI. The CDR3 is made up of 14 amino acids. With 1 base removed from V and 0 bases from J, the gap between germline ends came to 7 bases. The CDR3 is CASSPQGGSYEQYF. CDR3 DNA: TGTGCCAGCTCACCACAGGGGGGCTCCTACGAGCAGTACTTC. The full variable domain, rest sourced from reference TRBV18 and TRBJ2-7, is NAGVMQNPRHLVRRRGQEARLRCSPMKGHSHVYWYRQLPEEGLKFMVYLQKENIIDESGMPKERFSAEFPKEGPSILRIQQVVRGDSAAYFCASSPQGGSYEQYFGPGTRLTVT.

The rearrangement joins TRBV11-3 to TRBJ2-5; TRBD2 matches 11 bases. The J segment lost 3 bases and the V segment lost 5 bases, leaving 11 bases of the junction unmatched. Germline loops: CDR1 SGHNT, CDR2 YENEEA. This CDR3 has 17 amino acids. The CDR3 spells CASSEGRTSGGKETQYF. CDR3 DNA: TGTGCCAGCAGCGAGGGCCGAACTAGCGGGGGCAAAGAGACCCAGTACTTC.

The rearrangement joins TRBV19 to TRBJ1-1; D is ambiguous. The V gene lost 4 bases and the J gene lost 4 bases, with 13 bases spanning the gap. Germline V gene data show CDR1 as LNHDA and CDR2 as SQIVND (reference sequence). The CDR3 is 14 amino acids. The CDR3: CASSTTFLFTEAFF. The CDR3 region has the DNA TGTGCCAGTAGTACTACCTTCCTCTTCACTGAAGCTTTCTTT. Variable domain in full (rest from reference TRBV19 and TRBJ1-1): DGGITQSPKYLFRKEGQNVTLSCEQNLNHDAMYWYRQDPGQGLRLIYYSQIVNDFQKGDIAEGYSVSREKKESFPLTVTSAQKNPTAFYLCASSTTFLFTEAFFGQGTRLTVV.

The chain's CDR3 is CASSLMQVNNSPLHF. The CDR3, as DNA: TGTGCCAGCAGTTTGATGCAGGTGAATAATTCACCCCTCCACTTT. This chain uses TRBV27 with TRBJ1-6; D ambiguous. The V end lost 3 bases, the J end lost 5 bases, and 11 bases lay between the germline ends. Germline assignment: CDR1 MNHEY and CDR2 SMNVEV (reference sequence). CDR3 size: 15 residues.

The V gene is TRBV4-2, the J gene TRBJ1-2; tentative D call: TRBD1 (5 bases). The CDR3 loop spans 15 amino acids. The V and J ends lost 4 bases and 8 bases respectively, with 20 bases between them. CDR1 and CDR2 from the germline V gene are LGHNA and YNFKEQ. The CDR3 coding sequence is TGTGCCAGCAGCCTCATAGGGGAGGCCCGGGAAGGCTACACCTTC. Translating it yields CASSLIGEAREGYTF.

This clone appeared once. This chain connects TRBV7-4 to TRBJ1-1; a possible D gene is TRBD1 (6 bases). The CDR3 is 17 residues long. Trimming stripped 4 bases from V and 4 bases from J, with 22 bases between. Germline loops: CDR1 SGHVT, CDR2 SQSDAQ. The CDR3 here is CASSSKVTTTGRTEAFF. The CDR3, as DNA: TGTGCCAGCAGCTCCAAAGTCACCACCACAGGGCGCACTGAAGCTTTCTTT.

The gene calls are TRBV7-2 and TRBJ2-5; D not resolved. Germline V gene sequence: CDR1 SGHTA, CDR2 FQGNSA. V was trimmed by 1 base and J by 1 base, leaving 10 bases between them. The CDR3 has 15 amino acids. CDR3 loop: CASSLDQTSQETQYF. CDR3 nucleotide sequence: TGTGCCAGCAGCTTAGATCAGACAAGCCAAGAGACCCAGTACTTC.

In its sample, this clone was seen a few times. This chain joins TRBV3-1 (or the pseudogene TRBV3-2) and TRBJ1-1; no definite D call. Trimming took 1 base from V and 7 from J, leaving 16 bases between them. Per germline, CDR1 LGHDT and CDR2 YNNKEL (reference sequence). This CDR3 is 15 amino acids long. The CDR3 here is CASSQAVGGRSEAFF. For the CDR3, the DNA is TGTGCCAGCAGCCAAGCTGTGGGAGGAAGGAGTGAAGCTTTCTTT.

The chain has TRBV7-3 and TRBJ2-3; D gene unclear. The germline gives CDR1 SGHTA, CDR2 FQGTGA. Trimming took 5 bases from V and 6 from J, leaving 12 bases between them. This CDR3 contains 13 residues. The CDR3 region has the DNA TGTGCCAGCAGCCCAAATCAGGCCGATACGCAGTATTTT. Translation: CASSPNQADTQYF.

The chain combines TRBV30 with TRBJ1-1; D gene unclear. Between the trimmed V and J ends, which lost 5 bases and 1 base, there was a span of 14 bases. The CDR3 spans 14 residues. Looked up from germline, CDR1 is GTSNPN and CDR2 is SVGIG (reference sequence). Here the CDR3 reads CAWRASLTNTEAFF. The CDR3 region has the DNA TGTGCCTGGCGGGCATCCCTAACGAACACTGAAGCTTTCTTT.

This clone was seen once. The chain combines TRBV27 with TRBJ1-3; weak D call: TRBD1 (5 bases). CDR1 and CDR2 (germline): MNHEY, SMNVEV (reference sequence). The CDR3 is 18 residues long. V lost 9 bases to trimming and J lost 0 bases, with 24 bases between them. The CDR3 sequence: CARGGSSHLFSSGNTIYF. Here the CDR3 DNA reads TGTGCCAGGGGGGGGAGTTCACACCTCTTTAGCTCTGGAAACACCATATATTTT.

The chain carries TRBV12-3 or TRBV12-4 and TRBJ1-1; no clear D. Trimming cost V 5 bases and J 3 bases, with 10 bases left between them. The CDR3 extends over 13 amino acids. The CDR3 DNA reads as TGTGCCAGCAGTCTAAGGGAGCACACTGAAGCTTTCTTT. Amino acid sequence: CASSLREHTEAFF.

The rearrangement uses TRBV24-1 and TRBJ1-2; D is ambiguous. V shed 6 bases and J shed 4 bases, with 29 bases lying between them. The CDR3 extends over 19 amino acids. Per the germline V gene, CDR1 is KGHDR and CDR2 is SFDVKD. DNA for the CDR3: TGTGCCACCAGTCTCCCCCCCCCTCACCCCAACAGTAAACTCTATGGCTACACCTTC. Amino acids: CATSLPPPHPNSKLYGYTF.

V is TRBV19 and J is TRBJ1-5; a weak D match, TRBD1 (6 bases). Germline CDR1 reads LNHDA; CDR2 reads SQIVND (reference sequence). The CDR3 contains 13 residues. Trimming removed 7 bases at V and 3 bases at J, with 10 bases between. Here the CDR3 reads CASMRQANQPQHF. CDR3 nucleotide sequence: TGTGCCAGTATGAGACAGGCCAATCAGCCCCAGCATTTT.

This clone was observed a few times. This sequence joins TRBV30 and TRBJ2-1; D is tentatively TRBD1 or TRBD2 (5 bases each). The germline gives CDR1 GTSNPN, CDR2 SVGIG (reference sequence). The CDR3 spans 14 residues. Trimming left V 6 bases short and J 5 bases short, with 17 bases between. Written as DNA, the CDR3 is TGTGCCTGCAATAAGGGGACCCTAAACAATGAGCAGTTCTTC. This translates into CACNKGTLNNEQFF.